Given below is one T cell receptor beta chain in context. Its target is not known. Libraries were prepared by immunoSEQ multiplex PCR; TCRdb keeps only in-frame clonotypes and omits some of them. In the table there are 50,000 to 75,000 clones, 75% to 85% of which are singletons. The record originates from a study of OX40 agonist ivuxolimab in advanced cancers. On the study more broadly: Patients with hepatocellular carcinoma, melanoma, renal cell or head and neck cancer made up the dose-escalation patients.

Study-wide points: Blood T cells, both CD4+ and CD8+, expanded clonally by week 6 at 0.1 to 3.0 mg/kg. Low clonal expansion, among the lowest seen, marked partial responders at 0.1-3.0 mg/kg.

V dropped 2 bases and J dropped 5 bases, with 4 bases sitting between them. The length of the CDR3 is 11 residues. CDR1 is SGHDT, CDR2 YYEEEE, per germline. This clonotype originated in an adult with an advanced solid tumor such as melanoma, head and neck, liver or kidney cancer. The chain couples TRBV5-6 to TRBJ1-2; D gene uncertain. Sample: CD4+ or CD8+ T cells sorted from blood, taken in a trial of the OX40 agonist ivuxolimab. The CDR3 region is CASSFDYGYTF. In DNA form, the CDR3 reads TGTGCCAGCAGCTTCGATTATGGCTACACCTTC.